This T cell receptor beta chain was sequenced in a study of spatial heterogeneity in lung cancer. This clonotype came up many times. TCRdb re-called the 5' RACE reads with MiXCR, one entry per CDR3 protein. The sample gives around 20,000 distinct CDR3 sequences, 19% of which show up once; more than 13% is in the top ten. Germline loops: CDR1 DFQATT, CDR2 SNEGSKA (reference sequence). The V and J ends lost 0 bases and 14 bases respectively, with 13 bases between them. The CDR3 has 11 residues. This sample's time point: sample taken at primary tumor resection. Tumor, nontumor lung or frozen PBMC supplied whole RNA that was sequenced unsorted.

This clonotype was obtained from a male donor with early-stage non-small cell lung cancer. The chain uses TRBV20-1 and TRBJ2-5, with D perhaps given as TRBD1 or TRBD2 (6 bases each). The source was PBMCs, collected at surgery. The CDR3 DNA sequence: TGCAGTGCTAGAGATTGGGGGGCCCTCTACTTC. Residues: CSARDWGALYF.